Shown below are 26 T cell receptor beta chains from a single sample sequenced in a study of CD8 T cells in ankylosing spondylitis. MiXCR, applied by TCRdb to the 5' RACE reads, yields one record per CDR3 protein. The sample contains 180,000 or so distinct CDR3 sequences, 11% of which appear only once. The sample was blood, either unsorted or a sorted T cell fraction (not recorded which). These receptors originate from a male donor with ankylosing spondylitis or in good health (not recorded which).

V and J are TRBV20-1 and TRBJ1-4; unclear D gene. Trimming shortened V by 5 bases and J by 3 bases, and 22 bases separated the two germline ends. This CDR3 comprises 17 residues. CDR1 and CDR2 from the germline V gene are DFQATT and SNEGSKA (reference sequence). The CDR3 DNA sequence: TGCAGTGCTCCCCCGGGAGGGTGGACCTCGGCTAATGAAAAACTGTTTTTT. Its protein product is CSAPPGGWTSANEKLFF.

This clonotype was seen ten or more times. The chain's CDR3 is CASSPQAARVDTQYF. CDR3 bases: TGTGCCAGCAGCCCTCAGGCCGCACGGGTAGATACGCAGTATTTT. The V and J genes are TRBV5-5 and TRBJ2-3; D call uncertain. The germline gives CDR1 SGHKS, CDR2 YYEKEE (reference sequence). The CDR3 extends over 15 amino acids. With 4 bases removed from V and 5 bases from J, the gap between germline ends came to 17 bases.

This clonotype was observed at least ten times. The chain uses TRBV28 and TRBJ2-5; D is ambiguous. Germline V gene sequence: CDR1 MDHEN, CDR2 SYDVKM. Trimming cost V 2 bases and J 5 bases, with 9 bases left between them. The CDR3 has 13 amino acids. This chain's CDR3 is CASSLSGWETQYF. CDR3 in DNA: TGTGCCAGCAGTTTAAGTGGTTGGGAGACCCAGTACTTC.

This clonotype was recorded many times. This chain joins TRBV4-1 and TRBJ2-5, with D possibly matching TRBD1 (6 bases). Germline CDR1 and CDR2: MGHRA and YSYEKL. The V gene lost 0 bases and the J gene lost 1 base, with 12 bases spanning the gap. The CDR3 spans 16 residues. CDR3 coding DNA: TGCGCCAGCAGCCAAGAGAGGGGGACATTCCAAGAGACCCAGTACTTC. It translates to CASSQERGTFQETQYF.

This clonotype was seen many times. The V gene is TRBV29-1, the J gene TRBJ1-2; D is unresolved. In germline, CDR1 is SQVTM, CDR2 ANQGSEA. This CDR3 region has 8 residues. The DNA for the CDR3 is TGCATCGATGAGGGCTACACCTTC. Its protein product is CIDEGYTF.

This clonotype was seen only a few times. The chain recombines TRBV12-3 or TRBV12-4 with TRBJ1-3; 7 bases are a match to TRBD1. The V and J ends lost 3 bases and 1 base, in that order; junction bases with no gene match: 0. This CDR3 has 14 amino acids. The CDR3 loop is CASSLGQSGNTIYF. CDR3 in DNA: TGTGCCAGCAGTTTGGGACAGTCTGGAAACACCATATATTTT.

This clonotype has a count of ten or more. CDR3 sequence reads: CSARDSAGGQQAFF. CDR3 DNA: TGCAGTGCTAGAGATTCGGCTGGGGGACAGCAAGCTTTCTTT. The rearrangement links TRBV20-1 to TRBJ1-1; 7 nucleotides line up with TRBD1. From germline, CDR1 is DFQATT and CDR2 SNEGSKA (reference sequence). V lost 0 bases to trimming and J lost 9 bases; unmatched junction nucleotides: 10. The CDR3 consists of 14 residues.

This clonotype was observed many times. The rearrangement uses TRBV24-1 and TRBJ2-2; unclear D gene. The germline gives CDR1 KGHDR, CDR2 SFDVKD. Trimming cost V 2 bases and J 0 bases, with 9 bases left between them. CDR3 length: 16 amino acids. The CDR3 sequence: CATSDSRSANTGELFF. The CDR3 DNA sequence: TGTGCCACCAGTGATTCTCGGTCAGCGAACACCGGGGAGCTGTTTTTT.

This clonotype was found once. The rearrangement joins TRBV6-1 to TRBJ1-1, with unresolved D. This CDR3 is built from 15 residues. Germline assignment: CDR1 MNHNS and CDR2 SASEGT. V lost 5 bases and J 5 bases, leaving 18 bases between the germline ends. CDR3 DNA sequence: TGTGCCAGCAGTACCACCTCCGGTGGAGGGACTGAAGCTTTCTTT. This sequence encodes CASSTTSGGGTEAFF.

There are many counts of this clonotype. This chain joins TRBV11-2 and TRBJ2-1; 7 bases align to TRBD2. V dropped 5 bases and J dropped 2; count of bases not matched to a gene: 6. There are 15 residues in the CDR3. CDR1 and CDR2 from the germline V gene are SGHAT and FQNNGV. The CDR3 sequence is CASSQRGGAYNEQFF. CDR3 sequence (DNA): TGTGCCAGCAGCCAAAGGGGAGGGGCCTACAATGAGCAGTTCTTC.

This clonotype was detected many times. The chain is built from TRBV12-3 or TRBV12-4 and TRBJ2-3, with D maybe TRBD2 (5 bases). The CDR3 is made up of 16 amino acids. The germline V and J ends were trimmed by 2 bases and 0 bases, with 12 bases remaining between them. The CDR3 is CASSLQRRASTDTQYF. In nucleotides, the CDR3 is TGTGCCAGCAGTTTACAGAGGCGGGCTAGCACAGATACGCAGTATTTT.

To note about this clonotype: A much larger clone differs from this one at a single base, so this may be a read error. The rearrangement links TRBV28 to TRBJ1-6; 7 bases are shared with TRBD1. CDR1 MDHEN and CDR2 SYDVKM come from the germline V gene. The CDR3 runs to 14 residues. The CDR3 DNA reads TGTGTCAGCAGTTCAGACAGGGAAGGCTCACCCCTCCACTTT. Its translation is CVSSSDREGSPLHF.

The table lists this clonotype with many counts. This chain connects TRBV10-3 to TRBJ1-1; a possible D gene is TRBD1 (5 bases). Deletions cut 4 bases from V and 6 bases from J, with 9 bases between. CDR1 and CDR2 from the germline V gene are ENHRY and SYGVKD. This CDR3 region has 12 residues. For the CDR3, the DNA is TGTGCCATCAGTGGACAGCCTTCTGAAGCTTTCTTT. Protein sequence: CAISGQPSEAFF.

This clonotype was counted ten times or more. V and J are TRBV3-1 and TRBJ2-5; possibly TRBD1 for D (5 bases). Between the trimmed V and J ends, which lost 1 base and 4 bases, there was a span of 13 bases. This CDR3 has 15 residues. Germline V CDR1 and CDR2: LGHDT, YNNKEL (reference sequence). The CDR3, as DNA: TGTGCCAGCAGCCAAGCTAAGGGGCTAGGAGAGACCCAGTACTTC. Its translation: CASSQAKGLGETQYF.

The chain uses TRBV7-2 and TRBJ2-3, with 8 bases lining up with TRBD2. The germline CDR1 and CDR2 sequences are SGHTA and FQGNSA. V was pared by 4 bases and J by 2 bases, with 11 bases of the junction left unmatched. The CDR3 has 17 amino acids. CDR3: CASSSPKGTRVTDTQYF. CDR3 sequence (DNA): TGTGCCAGCAGCTCCCCGAAGGGGACTAGGGTCACAGATACGCAGTATTTT.

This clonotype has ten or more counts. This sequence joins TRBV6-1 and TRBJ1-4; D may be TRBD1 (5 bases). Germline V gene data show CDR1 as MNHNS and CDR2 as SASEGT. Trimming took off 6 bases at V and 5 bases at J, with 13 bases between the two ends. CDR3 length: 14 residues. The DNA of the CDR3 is TGTGCCAGCAGACCCCTCAGGGCAAATGAAAAACTGTTTTTT. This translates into CASRPLRANEKLFF.

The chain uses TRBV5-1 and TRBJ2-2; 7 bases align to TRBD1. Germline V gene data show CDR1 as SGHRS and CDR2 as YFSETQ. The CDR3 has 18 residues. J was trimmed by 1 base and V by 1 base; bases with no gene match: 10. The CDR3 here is CASSLTIRDRVNTGELFF. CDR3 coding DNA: TGCGCCAGCAGCTTGACTATTAGGGACAGAGTGAACACCGGGGAGCTGTTTTTT.

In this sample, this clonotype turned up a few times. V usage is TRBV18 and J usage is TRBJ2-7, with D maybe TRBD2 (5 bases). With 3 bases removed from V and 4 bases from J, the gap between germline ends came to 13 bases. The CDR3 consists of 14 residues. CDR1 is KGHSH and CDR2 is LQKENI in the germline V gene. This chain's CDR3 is CASSPAADGYEQYF. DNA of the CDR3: TGTGCCAGCTCACCGGCAGCGGACGGTTACGAGCAGTACTTC. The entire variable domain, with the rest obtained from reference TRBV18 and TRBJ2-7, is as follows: NAGVMQNPRHLVRRRGQEARLRCSPMKGHSHVYWYRQLPEEGLKFMVYLQKENIIDESGMPKERFSAEFPKEGPSILRIQQVVRGDSAAYFCASSPAADGYEQYFGPGTRLTVT.

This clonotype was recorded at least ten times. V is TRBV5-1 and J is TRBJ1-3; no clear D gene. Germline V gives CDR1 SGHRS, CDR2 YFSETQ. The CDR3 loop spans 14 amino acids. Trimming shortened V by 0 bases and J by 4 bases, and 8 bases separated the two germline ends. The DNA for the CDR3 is TGCGCCAGCAGCTTGGATCCGACAGGAAACACCATATATTTT. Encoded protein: CASSLDPTGNTIYF.

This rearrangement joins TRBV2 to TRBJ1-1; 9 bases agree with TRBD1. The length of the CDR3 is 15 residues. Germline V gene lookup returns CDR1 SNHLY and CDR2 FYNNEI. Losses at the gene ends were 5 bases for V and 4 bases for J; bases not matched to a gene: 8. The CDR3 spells CASSKQGAPSTEAFF. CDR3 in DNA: TGTGCCAGCAGTAAACAGGGGGCGCCTAGCACTGAAGCTTTCTTT.

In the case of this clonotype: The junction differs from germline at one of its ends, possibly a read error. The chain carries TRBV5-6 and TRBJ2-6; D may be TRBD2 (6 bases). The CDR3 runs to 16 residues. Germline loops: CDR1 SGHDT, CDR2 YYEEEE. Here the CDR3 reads CASTLGGPLMANVLTF. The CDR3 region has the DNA TGTGCCAGCACCTTGGGGGGACCTTTGATGGCCAACGTCCTGACTTTC.

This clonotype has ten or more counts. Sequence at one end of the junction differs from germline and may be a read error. The CDR3 here is CASSLGGMKDTQYF. For the CDR3, the DNA is TGCGCCAGCAGTTTGGGGGGGATGAAAGATACGCAGTATTTT. The rearrangement uses TRBV5-1 and TRBJ2-3; TRBD2 matches 7 bases. The CDR3 has 14 amino acids. The germline CDR1 and CDR2 sequences are SGHRS and YFSETQ.

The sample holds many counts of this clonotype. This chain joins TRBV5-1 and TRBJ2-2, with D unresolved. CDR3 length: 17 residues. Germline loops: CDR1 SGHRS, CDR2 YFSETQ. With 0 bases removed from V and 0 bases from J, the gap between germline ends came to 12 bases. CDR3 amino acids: CASSLAVADANTGELFF. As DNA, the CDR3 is TGCGCCAGCAGCTTGGCCGTTGCAGATGCGAACACCGGGGAGCTGTTTTTT.

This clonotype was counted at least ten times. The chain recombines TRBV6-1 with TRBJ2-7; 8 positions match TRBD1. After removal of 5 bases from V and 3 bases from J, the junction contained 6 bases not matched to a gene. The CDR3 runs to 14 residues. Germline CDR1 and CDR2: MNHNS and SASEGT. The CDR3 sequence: CASSRDRHYYEQYF. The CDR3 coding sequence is TGTGCCAGCAGTCGGGACAGGCATTACTACGAGCAGTACTTC.

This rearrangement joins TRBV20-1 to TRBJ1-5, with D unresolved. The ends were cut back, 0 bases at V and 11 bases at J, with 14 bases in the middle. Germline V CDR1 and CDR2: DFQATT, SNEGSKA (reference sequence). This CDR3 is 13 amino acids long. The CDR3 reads CSARESGIWSQHF. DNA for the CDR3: TGCAGTGCTAGAGAATCAGGTATTTGGTCCCAGCATTTT.

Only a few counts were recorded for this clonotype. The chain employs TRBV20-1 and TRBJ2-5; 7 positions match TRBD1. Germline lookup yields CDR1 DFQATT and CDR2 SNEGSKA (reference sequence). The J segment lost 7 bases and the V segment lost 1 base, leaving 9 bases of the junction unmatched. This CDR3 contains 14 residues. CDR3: CSARGGQRVSTQYF. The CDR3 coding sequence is TGCAGTGCTAGAGGGGGACAGCGAGTGTCGACCCAGTACTTC.